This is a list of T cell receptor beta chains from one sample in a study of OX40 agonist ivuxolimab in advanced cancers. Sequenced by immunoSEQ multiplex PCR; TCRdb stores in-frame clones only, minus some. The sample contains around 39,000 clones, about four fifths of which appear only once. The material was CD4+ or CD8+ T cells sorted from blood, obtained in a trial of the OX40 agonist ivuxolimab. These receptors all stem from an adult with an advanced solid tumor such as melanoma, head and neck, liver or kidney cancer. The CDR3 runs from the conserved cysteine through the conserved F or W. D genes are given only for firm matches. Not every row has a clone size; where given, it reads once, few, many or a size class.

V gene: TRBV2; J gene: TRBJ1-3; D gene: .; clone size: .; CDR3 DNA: TGTGCCAGCGACACTACAGGGAGAGGAAACACCATATATTTT; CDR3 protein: CASDTTGRGNTIYF
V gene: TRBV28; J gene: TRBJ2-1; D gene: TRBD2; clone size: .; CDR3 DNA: TGTGCCAGCAGTTCCGGACTAGCGGGTAAGCAGTTCTTC; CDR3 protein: CASSSGLAGKQFF
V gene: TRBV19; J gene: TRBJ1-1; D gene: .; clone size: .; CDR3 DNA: TGTGCCAGTAGTACCCCCGGGACGGTTATGAACACTGAAGCTTTCTTT; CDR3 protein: CASSTPGTVMNTEAFF
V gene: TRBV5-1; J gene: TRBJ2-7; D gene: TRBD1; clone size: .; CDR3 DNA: TGCGCCAGCAGCTTGGACGGCAAGCAGGGGGCCTACGAGCAGTACTTC; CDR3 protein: CASSLDGKQGAYEQYF
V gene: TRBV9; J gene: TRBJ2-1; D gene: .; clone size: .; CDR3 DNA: TGTGCCAGCAGCGTAGCTCCAAGGCCCGGGGAAAATGAGCAGTTCTTC; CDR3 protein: CASSVAPRPGENEQFF
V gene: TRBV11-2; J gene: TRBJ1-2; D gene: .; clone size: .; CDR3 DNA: TGTGCCAGCAGCCCCACCCAGGGGTTTCCCCGGTTTTACACCTTC; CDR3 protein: CASSPTQGFPRFYTF
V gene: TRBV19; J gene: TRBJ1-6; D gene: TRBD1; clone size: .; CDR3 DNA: TGTGCCAGTAGGCTCCTGACAGGGAGGGAATCACCCCTCCACTTT; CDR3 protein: CASRLLTGRESPLHF
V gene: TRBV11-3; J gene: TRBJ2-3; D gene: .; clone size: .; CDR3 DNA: TGTGCCAGCAGCTGGGGGACAAACACAGATACGCAGTATTTT; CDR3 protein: CASSWGTNTDTQYF
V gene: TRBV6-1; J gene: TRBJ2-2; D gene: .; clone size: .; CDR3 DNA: TGTGCCAGCAGTGAACCCCCTTCCCCCGGGGAGCTGTTTTTT; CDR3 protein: CASSEPPSPGELFF
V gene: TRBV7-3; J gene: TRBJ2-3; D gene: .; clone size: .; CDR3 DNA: TGTGCCAGCAGCTTAGGGCACACACTGAGCACAGATACGCAGTATTTT; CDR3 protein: CASSLGHTLSTDTQYF
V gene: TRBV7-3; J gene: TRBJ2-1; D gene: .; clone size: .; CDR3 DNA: TGTGCCAGCAGCATAACCGGGACACTCCGTAGGCAGTTCTTC; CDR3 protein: CASSITGTLRRQFF
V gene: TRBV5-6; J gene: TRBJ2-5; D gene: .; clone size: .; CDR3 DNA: TGTGCCAGCAGCTCCAAGGAGACCCAGTACTTC; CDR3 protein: CASSSKETQYF
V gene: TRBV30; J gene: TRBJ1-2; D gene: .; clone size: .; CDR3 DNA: TGTGCCTCAAAGCGAACGGCTGACTATGGCTACACCTTC; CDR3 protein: CASKRTADYGYTF
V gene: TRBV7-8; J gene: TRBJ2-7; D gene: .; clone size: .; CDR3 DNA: TGTGCCAGCAGCTTAAGCAGGGGTGCCCAATACGAGCAGTACTTC; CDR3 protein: CASSLSRGAQYEQYF
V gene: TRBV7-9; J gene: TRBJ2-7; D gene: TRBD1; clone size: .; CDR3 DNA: TGTGCCAGCAGCCCATATGGACAGGGCACCTACGAGCAGTACTTC; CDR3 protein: CASSPYGQGTYEQYF
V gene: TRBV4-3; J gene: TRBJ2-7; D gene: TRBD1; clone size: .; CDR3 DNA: TGCGCCAGCAGCGCGACAGGGGGAAACGAGCAGTACTTC; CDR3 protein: CASSATGGNEQYF
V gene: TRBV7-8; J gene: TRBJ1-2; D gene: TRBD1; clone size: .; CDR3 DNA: TGTGCCAGCAGCTTCAGGGGGGCGGGGAGATATGGCTACACCTTC; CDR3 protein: CASSFRGAGRYGYTF
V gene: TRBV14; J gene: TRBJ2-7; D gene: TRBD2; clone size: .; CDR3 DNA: TGTGCCAGCAGCAGGACTAGCGGGGGGCCCTTCTACGAGCAGTACTTC; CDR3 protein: CASSRTSGGPFYEQYF
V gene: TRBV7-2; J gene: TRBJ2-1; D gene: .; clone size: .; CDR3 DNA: TGTGCCAGCAGCTCTAGGTGGGGGGACAATGAGCAGTTCTTC; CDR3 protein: CASSSRWGDNEQFF
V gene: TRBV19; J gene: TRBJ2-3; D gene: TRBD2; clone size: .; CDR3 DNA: TGTGCCAGTAGTCCCCCGGGGGGGACGCAGTATTTT; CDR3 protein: CASSPPGGTQYF
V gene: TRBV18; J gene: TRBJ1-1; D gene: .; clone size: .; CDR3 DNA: TGTGCCAGCTCGCCCAGGCAGACTAGCACTGAAGCTTTCTTT; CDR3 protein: CASSPRQTSTEAFF
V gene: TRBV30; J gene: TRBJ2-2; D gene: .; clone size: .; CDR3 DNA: TGTGCCTGGACCAGGGACTCCGGGGAGCTGTTTTTT; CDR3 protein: CAWTRDSGELFF
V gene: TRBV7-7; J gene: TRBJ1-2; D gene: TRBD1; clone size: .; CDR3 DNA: TGTGCCAGTAGTCCGGGACAGGGCTATGGCTACACCTTC; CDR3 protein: CASSPGQGYGYTF
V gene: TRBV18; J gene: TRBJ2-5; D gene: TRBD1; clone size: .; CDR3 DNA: TGTGCCAGCTCACCTGGGGACAGGGGTGAGACCCAGTACTTC; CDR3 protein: CASSPGDRGETQYF
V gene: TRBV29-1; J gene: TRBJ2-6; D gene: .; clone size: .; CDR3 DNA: TGCAGCGTTGCGACTTCTGGGGCCAACGTCCTGACTTTC; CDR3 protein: CSVATSGANVLTF
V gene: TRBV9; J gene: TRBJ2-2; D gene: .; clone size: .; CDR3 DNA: TGTGCCAGCAGCCCCCGGACAGAGTCCTTACTTGGGGAGCTGTTTTTT; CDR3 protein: CASSPRTESLLGELFF
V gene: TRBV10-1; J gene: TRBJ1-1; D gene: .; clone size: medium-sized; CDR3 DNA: TGCGCCAGCAGTGACTCACCGAACACTGAAGCTTTCTTT; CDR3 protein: CASSDSPNTEAFF
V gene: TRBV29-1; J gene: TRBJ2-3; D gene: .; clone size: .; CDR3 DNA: TGCAGCGTTGAAGATCACTCCGTTAGCGCAGCCGAAGGGAGTAATTTT; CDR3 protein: CSVEDHSVSAAEGSNF
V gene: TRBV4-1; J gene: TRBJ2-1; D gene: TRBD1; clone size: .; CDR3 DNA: TGCGCCAGCAGCGACAGGGGGGGTGAGGATGAGCAGTTCTTC; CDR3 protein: CASSDRGGEDEQFF
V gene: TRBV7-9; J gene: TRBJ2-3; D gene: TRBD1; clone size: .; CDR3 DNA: TGTGCCAGCTTCTCGAGGGGACAGTCGGTTAGCACAGATACGCAGTATTTT; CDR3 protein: CASFSRGQSVSTDTQYF
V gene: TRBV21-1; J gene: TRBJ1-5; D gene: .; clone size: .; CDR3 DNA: TGTGCCAGCAGCCCCCGACCCGGGACACCCTGGTACCACGTCAACCAGCCCCAGCATTTT; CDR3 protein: CASSPRPGTPWYHVNQPQHF
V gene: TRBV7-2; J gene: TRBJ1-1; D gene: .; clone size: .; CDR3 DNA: TGTGCCAGCAGCCTACAGTGGGGAGACACTGAAGCTTTCTTT; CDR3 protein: CASSLQWGDTEAFF
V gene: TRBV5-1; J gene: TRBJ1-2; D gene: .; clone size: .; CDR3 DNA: TGCGCCAGCAGCTTCGGTGGGGAAAACTATGGCTACACCTTC; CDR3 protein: CASSFGGENYGYTF
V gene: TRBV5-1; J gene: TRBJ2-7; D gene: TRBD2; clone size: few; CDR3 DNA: TGCGCCAGCAGCTTGACTAGCGGGAGTTCGACCTACGAGCAGTACTTC; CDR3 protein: CASSLTSGSSTYEQYF
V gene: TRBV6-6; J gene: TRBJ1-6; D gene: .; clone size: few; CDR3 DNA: TGTGCCAGCAGTTACTCAGGGGAGAATTCACCCCTCCACTTT; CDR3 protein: CASSYSGENSPLHF
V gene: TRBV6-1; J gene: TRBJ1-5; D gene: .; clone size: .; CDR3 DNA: TGTGCCAGCAGAAGGGACGTCGACCAGCCCCAGCATTTT; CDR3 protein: CASRRDVDQPQHF
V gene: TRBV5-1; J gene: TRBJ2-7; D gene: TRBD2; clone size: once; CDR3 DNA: TGCGCCAGCAGCCGAACTAGCGGGAGGCCCTACGAGCAGTACTTC; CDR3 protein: CASSRTSGRPYEQYF
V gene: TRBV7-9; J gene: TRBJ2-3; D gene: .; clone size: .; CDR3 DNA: TGTGCCAGCAGCCCCCCCGGATCGGATACGCAGTATTTT; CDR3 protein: CASSPPGSDTQYF
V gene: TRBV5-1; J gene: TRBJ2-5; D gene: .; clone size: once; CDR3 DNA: TGCGCCAGCAGGAAGACAGGTCCGCAAGAGACCCAGTACTTC; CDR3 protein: CASRKTGPQETQYF